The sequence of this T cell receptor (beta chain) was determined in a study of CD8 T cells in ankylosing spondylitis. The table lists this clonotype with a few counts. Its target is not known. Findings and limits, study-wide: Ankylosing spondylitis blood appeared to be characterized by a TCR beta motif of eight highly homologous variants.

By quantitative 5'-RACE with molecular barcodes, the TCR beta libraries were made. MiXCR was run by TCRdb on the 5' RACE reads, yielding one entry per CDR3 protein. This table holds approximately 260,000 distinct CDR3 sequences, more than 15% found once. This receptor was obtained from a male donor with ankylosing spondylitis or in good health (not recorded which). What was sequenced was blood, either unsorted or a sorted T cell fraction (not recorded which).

The CDR3 protein is CASSTPGVYGYTF. CDR3 in DNA: TGTGCCAGCAGCACCCCAGGGGTCTATGGCTACACCTTC. This rearrangement joins TRBV12-3 or TRBV12-4 to TRBJ1-2; D is possibly TRBD1 (6 bases). V was pared by 6 bases and J by 4 bases, with 12 bases between. The CDR3 is made up of 13 amino acids.